The present TCR beta chain was sequenced within a study of beta chain features in type 1 diabetes. This clone was observed a few times. One heparinised blood draw, averaging about 100 mL, came from each donor. The authors reverse transcribed all of the isolated RNA, so sequencing captured expressed TCRB transcripts. This table comes from immunoSEQ multiplex PCR, and its TCRdb copy is limited to in-frame clones, with some not included. The sample includes just over 600,000 clones, around 16% of them seen just once. Trimming cost V 1 base and J 5 bases, with 18 bases left between them. In germline, CDR1 is SGHNT, CDR2 YYREEE (reference sequence). The CDR3 extends over 16 amino acids.

The rearrangement joins TRBV5-4 to TRBJ2-5; perhaps TRBD1 as D (5 bases). The sample comprised naive CD4+ T cells from blood. This TCR was sampled from a man between 18 and 35 years old in good health. CDR3 region: CASSLSAQGRLETQYF. The DNA of the CDR3 is TGTGCCAGCAGCTTGTCGGCCCAGGGAAGGTTGGAGACCCAGTACTTC.